This entry lists 28 T cell receptor beta chains sequenced from one sample in a study of PD-1 blockade in mismatch repair-deficient tumors. Method: immunoSEQ multiplex PCR; TCRdb's copy keeps in-frame clones and lacks some. The sample includes around 130,000 clones, roughly 86% of them seen just once. Specimen: peripheral blood, collected roughly 67 weeks after starting pembrolizumab. These receptors all stem from an adult with mismatch repair-deficient cancer.

The chain combines TRBV10-1 with TRBJ2-7; D is possibly TRBD1 (5 bases). V lost 5 bases and J 2 bases, leaving 13 bases between the germline ends. The germline gives CDR1 WNHNN, CDR2 SYGVQD (reference sequence). This CDR3 is 14 amino acids long. The CDR3 region has the DNA TGCGCCAGCAGTCTTAGGGGCTTAACCTACGAGCAGTACTTC. This sequence encodes CASSLRGLTYEQYF.

This clone is classed as medium-sized. The rearrangement uses TRBV5-1 and TRBJ2-7; 8 nucleotides align to TRBD1. Losses at the gene ends were 0 bases for V and 5 bases for J; bases not matched to a gene: 7. Per germline, CDR1 SGHRS and CDR2 YFSETQ. This CDR3 has 15 residues. The CDR3 nucleotides read TGCGCCAGCAGCTTGGGTTCAGGGGGCTTTCACGAGCAGTACTTC. It encodes CASSLGSGGFHEQYF.

This chain connects TRBV14 to TRBJ2-7; D perhaps matches TRBD1 (7 bases). The CDR3 sequence is 15 residues long. Germline V lookup: CDR1 SGHDN, CDR2 FVKESK. Deletions cut 7 bases from V and 3 bases from J, with 19 bases between. The CDR3 nucleotides read TGTGCCAGCACCCCAGGGGCAGGGGGGTTCTACGAGCAGTACTTC. This encodes CASTPGAGGFYEQYF.

CDR3 sequence: CASSPDGSLYNEQFF. The CDR3 nucleotides are TGTGCCAGCAGTCCAGACGGGTCCCTATACAATGAGCAGTTCTTC. The chain carries TRBV6-5 and TRBJ2-1; D is unclear. The CDR3 runs to 15 residues. Germline CDR1 and CDR2: MNHEY and SVGAGI. The ends were cut back, 5 bases at V and 4 bases at J, with 15 bases in the middle.

The chain couples TRBV5-1 to TRBJ1-2; 10 bases align to TRBD1. The CDR3 is 16 amino acids. Germline V gene sequence: CDR1 SGHRS, CDR2 YFSETQ. With V trimmed by 3 bases and J by 4 bases, 9 bases remained unmatched. The CDR3 here is CASSSDPTGGIYGYTF. In DNA, the CDR3 is TGCGCCAGCAGCTCTGACCCGACAGGGGGCATCTATGGCTACACCTTC.

The chain carries TRBV6-5 and TRBJ2-7; 11 bases map to TRBD1. Germline-derived CDR1 and CDR2 are MNHEY and SVGAGI. The CDR3 covers 15 residues. V was clipped by 6 bases and J by 4 bases; unmatched bases: 8. The CDR3 loop reads CASSHGQGALYEQYF. CDR3 sequence (DNA): TGTGCCAGCAGCCACGGACAGGGGGCTCTATACGAGCAGTACTTC.

V usage is TRBV7-8 and J usage is TRBJ2-5; tentatively, D is TRBD2 (5 bases). The V end lost 7 bases, the J end lost 2 bases, and 23 bases lay between the germline ends. The V gene's germline CDR1 is SGHVS and CDR2 FQNEAQ. CDR3 length: 17 amino acids. CDR3 region: CASNTIDRVDSQETQYF. The DNA for the CDR3 is TGTGCCAGCAACACCATCGACCGGGTGGACTCACAAGAGACCCAGTACTTC.

The CDR3 sequence: CASSLATGQGSYEQYF. Written as DNA, the CDR3 is TGTGCCAGCAGCTTAGCAACGGGACAGGGTTCCTACGAGCAGTACTTC. The rearrangement uses TRBV7-9 and TRBJ2-7, with TRBD1 matching 9 bases. Losses at the gene ends were 0 bases for V and 1 base for J; bases not matched to a gene: 4. The CDR3 is 16 amino acids. Germline CDR1 SEHNR, CDR2 FQNEAQ (reference sequence).

This rearrangement joins TRBV9 to TRBJ2-1; TRBD2 might be the D (5 bases). CDR1 is SGDLS, CDR2 YYNGEE, per germline. V lost 7 bases and J lost 3, with 14 bases in between. The CDR3 loop spans 14 amino acids. CDR3 amino acids: CASSPGGLYNEQFF. The CDR3 DNA sequence: TGTGCCAGCTCGCCTGGCGGACTCTACAATGAGCAGTTCTTC.

The rearrangement uses TRBV6-1 and TRBJ2-7, with unresolved D. This CDR3 contains 14 residues. The V gene's germline CDR1 is MNHNS and CDR2 SASEGT. Trimming stripped 2 bases from V and 2 bases from J, with 10 bases between. Here the CDR3 DNA reads TGTGCCAGCAGTGAACTGAGCAGAACCTACGAGCAGTACTTC. It yields the protein CASSELSRTYEQYF.

This chain uses TRBV28 with TRBJ1-5; D is undetermined. V lost 1 base to trimming and J lost 0 bases, with 10 bases between them. CDR1 is MDHEN and CDR2 is SYDVKM in the germline V gene. CDR3 length equals 16 residues. The CDR3 sequence is CASSLLVQNSNQPQHF. The CDR3 DNA reads as TGTGCCAGCAGTTTATTGGTACAGAATAGCAATCAGCCCCAGCATTTT.

The chain uses TRBV12-1 and TRBJ1-5; the tabulated D call, TRBD1, remains unverified against the DNA. TRBV12-1 is given as a pseudogene. CDR3 length equals 17 residues. In DNA, the CDR3 is TGTGCCAGGAAAGGACAGGACAGGCCCAGTAGCAATCAGCCCCAGCATTTT. This translates into CARKGQDRPSSNQPQHF.

This chain connects TRBV19 to TRBJ2-1; the match to TRBD2 covers 12 bases. The germline gives CDR1 LNHDA, CDR2 SQIVND (reference sequence). The trim removed 11 bases at V and 6 bases at J, leaving 5 bases unmatched. This CDR3 has 13 residues. The CDR3: CASSGRVGNEQFF. CDR3 coding DNA: TGTGCCTCTAGCGGGAGGGTGGGCAATGAGCAGTTCTTC.

This clone appeared a single time. This chain joins TRBV4-2 and TRBJ2-3, with 10 bases identical to TRBD1. This CDR3 is built from 18 residues. Trimming removed 4 bases from V and 5 bases from J; junction bases left unmatched: 15. Germline CDR1 LGHNA, CDR2 YNFKEQ. The CDR3 loop is CASSLNLQTGGAGDTQYF. CDR3 coding DNA: TGTGCCAGCAGCCTAAATCTACAGACAGGGGGCGCGGGAGATACGCAGTATTTT.

The chain employs TRBV7-9 and TRBJ1-4; D uncertain. V lost 5 bases, J lost 2 bases, and 15 bases lay in between. The CDR3 spans 16 residues. Per germline, CDR1 SEHNR and CDR2 FQNEAQ (reference sequence). The CDR3 spells CASSGRVFGTNEKLFF. The CDR3 DNA sequence: TGTGCCAGCAGCGGAAGGGTTTTCGGTACTAATGAAAAACTGTTTTTT.

The rearrangement joins TRBV28 to TRBJ2-7; D gene ambiguous. The CDR3 is 12 residues long. The germline V gene has CDR1 MDHEN and CDR2 SYDVKM. V gave up 2 bases and J gave up 6 bases, with 8 bases separating them. The CDR3 protein is CASSLREREQYF. CDR3 DNA sequence: TGTGCCAGCAGTTTACGAGAGCGCGAGCAGTACTTC.

The rearrangement joins TRBV6-6 to TRBJ2-7; a possible D gene is TRBD1 (5 bases). V was shortened by 8 bases and J by 7 bases, with 18 bases between the two germline ends. CDR3 length: 13 residues. Germline V CDR1 and CDR2: MNHNY, SVGAGI (reference sequence). Written as DNA, the CDR3 is TGTGCCAGCTGGGCAGGGCCACTACGGGAGCAGTACTTC. Translated, it gives CASWAGPLREQYF.

The V gene is TRBV18, the J gene TRBJ2-2; TRBD1 matches 7 bases. The CDR3 has 14 residues. Germline V gives CDR1 KGHSH, CDR2 LQKENI. After removal of 1 base from V and 5 bases from J, the junction contained 1 base not matched to a gene. DNA for the CDR3: TGTGCCAGCTCACCACGACAGGGTACCGGGGAGCTGTTTTTT. It yields the protein CASSPRQGTGELFF.

V gene TRBV4-1 combines with J gene TRBJ2-3; 12 nucleotides match TRBD2. CDR3 length equals 19 residues. V gave up 3 bases and J gave up 11 bases; unmatched junction bases: 21. CDR1 and CDR2 from the germline V gene are MGHRA and YSYEKL. DNA for the CDR3: TGCGCCAGCAGCCACCCCCTCCCCCCGTCTAGCGGGAGGGGCCATGGGCAGTATTTT. Translated: CASSHPLPPSSGRGHGQYF.

The chain uses TRBV11-2 and TRBJ2-7; TRBD2 agrees at 7 bases. V gave up 0 bases and J gave up 3 bases; unmatched junction bases: 2. CDR1 and CDR2 from the germline V gene are SGHAT and FQNNGV. The CDR3 is made up of 14 amino acids. The CDR3: CASSLDPSGYEQYF. The CDR3 DNA sequence: TGTGCCAGCAGCTTAGATCCTAGCGGCTACGAGCAGTACTTC.

This clone was recorded a few times. The chain recombines TRBV29-1 with TRBJ1-1; no clear D gene. The CDR3 consists of 13 residues. The germline CDR1 and CDR2 sequences are SQVTM and ANQGSEA. Trimming took 1 base from V and 0 from J, leaving 6 bases between them. In nucleotides, the CDR3 is TGCAGCGTTGAAGGCTTCCTGAACACTGAAGCTTTCTTT. Translating gives CSVEGFLNTEAFF.

This sequence joins TRBV10-2 and TRBJ1-5; 7 bases map to TRBD1. The V gene's germline CDR1 is WSHSY and CDR2 SAAADI. The CDR3 runs to 13 residues. After removal of 10 bases from V and 0 bases from J, the junction contained 3 bases not matched to a gene. CDR3 loop: CATDRHSNQPQHF. CDR3 sequence (DNA): TGCGCCACGGACAGGCATAGCAATCAGCCCCAGCATTTT.

V gene TRBV6-5 combines with J gene TRBJ2-2, with 8 bases matching TRBD1. V gave up 7 bases and J gave up 5 bases; unmatched junction bases: 6. CDR3 size: 14 residues. The germline V gene has CDR1 MNHEY and CDR2 SVGAGI. The CDR3 DNA reads TGTGCCAGCAAAAAGACAGGGGTTACCGGGGAGCTGTTTTTT. Encoded protein: CASKKTGVTGELFF.

This clone was observed a handful of times. The chain carries TRBV12-5 and TRBJ2-7; TRBD1 is a possible D gene (6 bases). Between the trimmed V and J ends, which lost 5 bases and 0 bases, there was a span of 11 bases. The CDR3 is 14 residues long. From germline, CDR1 is LGHNT and CDR2 FRNRAP. In nucleotides, the CDR3 is TGTGCTAGTGGTCAAACAGGGTCCTCCTACGAGCAGTACTTC. It is translated as CASGQTGSSYEQYF.

This sequence joins TRBV9 and TRBJ2-1, with D possibly matching TRBD1 (7 bases). Per germline, CDR1 SGDLS and CDR2 YYNGEE. Trimming left V 4 bases short and J 0 bases short, with 17 bases between. The CDR3 consists of 17 residues. Written as DNA, the CDR3 is TGTGCCAGCAGCAGGGAGGCGGGACAGAGCTCCTACAATGAGCAGTTCTTC. Translation gives CASSREAGQSSYNEQFF. Full variable domain (remainder filled in from reference TRBV9 and TRBJ2-1): DSGVTQTPKHLITATGQRVTLRCSPRSGDLSVYWYQQSLDQGLQFLIQYYNGEERAKGNILERFSAQQFPDLHSELNLSSLELGDSALYFCASSREAGQSSYNEQFFGPGTRLTVL.

The V gene is TRBV4-1, the J gene TRBJ2-2, with 8 bases fitting TRBD2. This CDR3 has 14 amino acids. V dropped 8 bases and J dropped 0; count of bases not matched to a gene: 2. Germline CDR1 MGHRA, CDR2 YSYEKL. The CDR3 loop reads CASGGRSNTGELFF. DNA for the CDR3: TGCGCCAGCGGCGGGAGGTCGAACACCGGGGAGCTGTTTTTT.

The J gene is TRBJ2-2, the V gene TRBV6-5; D possibly corresponds to TRBD2 (5 bases). Trimming removed 0 bases at V and 7 bases at J, with 9 bases between. Germline values: CDR1 MNHEY, CDR2 SVGAGI. The length of the CDR3 is 14 residues. This CDR3 is CASSYSPGSGELFF. The DNA for the CDR3 is TGTGCCAGCAGTTACTCGCCTGGGAGCGGGGAGCTGTTTTTT.

This clone was seen once. The rearrangement uses TRBV20-1 and TRBJ2-1; no firm D call. CDR1 and CDR2 (germline): DFQATT, SNEGSKA (reference sequence). CDR3 length equals 11 residues. V lost 1 base to trimming and J lost 3 bases, with 1 base between them. DNA of the CDR3: TGCAGTGCTAGAGTCTACAATGAGCAGTTCTTC. Translation: CSARVYNEQFF.